Listed here are 15 T cell receptor beta chains from one sample, sequenced in a study of PD-L1 blockade in urothelial cancer. The repertoire was sequenced with immunoSEQ multiplex PCR; TCRdb's copy has only in-frame clones and lacks some. The sample consists of some 25,000 clones, 75% to 90% of them appearing once. The sample was PBMCs, taken around atezolizumab (anti-PD-L1) treatment. The source is a man in his 60s with urothelial cancer.

The V and J genes are TRBV19 and TRBJ1-6; D call uncertain. This CDR3 region has 15 residues. Germline assignment: CDR1 LNHDA and CDR2 SQIVND (reference sequence). The V end lost 8 bases, the J end lost 0 bases, and 11 bases lay between the germline ends. The CDR3 region is CASQDGSSYNSPLHF. In nucleotides, the CDR3 is TGTGCCAGTCAAGACGGGAGCTCCTATAATTCACCCCTCCACTTT.

The V and J genes are TRBV4-1 and TRBJ2-3; D gene uncertain. Looked up from germline, CDR1 is MGHRA and CDR2 is YSYEKL. This CDR3 has 14 residues. The V and J ends lost 0 bases and 6 bases respectively, with 10 bases between them. CDR3 residues: CASSQDATRDTQYF. The CDR3 DNA sequence: TGCGCCAGCAGCCAAGACGCCACCCGGGATACGCAGTATTTT.

The V call is TRBV19, the J call TRBJ1-5; TRBD1 agrees at 7 bases. CDR1 LNHDA and CDR2 SQIVND come from the germline V gene (reference sequence). V shed 9 bases and J 6 bases; nucleotides not matched to a gene: 11. CDR3 length equals 14 residues. The CDR3 nucleotides are TGTGCCAGCTCGCCCCCGAACAGGGGTCAGCCCCAGCATTTT. This encodes CASSPPNRGQPQHF.

J is TRBJ2-1 and V is TRBV5-1; 9 bases are shared with TRBD1. The V and J ends lost 4 bases and 6 bases, in that order; junction bases with no gene match: 8. The CDR3 covers 15 residues. CDR1 SGHRS and CDR2 YFSETQ come from the germline V gene. CDR3 in DNA: TGCGCCAGCAGCACTGGACAGGGGAAGGGCAATGAGCAGTTCTTC. It specifies CASSTGQGKGNEQFF.

The V gene is TRBV11-2, the J gene TRBJ2-1, with 11 nucleotides matching TRBD2. From germline, CDR1 is SGHAT and CDR2 FQNNGV. The CDR3 has 16 residues. Trimming took 2 bases from V and 0 from J; bases not matched to a gene: 0. This chain's CDR3 is CASSLTSGGSYNEQFF. The CDR3 DNA sequence: TGTGCCAGCAGCTTAACTAGCGGGGGCTCCTACAATGAGCAGTTCTTC. Looking up the rest from reference TRBV11-2 and TRBJ2-1 gives the full variable domain: EAGVAQSPRYKIIEKRQSVAFWCNPISGHATLYWYQQILGQGPKLLIQFQNNGVVDDSQLPKDRFSAERLKGVDSTLKIQPAKLEDSAVYLCASSLTSGGSYNEQFFGPGTRLTVL.

The chain has TRBV9 and TRBJ2-1, with 8 bases identical to TRBD1. The germline gives CDR1 SGDLS, CDR2 YYNGEE. Losses at the gene ends were 0 bases for V and 6 bases for J; bases not matched to a gene: 5. The CDR3 is made up of 15 amino acids. CDR3 amino acids: CASSVGQGISNEQFF. The CDR3 region has the DNA TGTGCCAGCAGCGTAGGACAGGGGATCTCCAATGAGCAGTTCTTC.

This chain joins TRBV7-2 and TRBJ2-7, with TRBD2 identical over 11 bases. This CDR3 spans 15 amino acids. Unmatched junction bases numbered 2, after V lost 0 bases and J lost 4 bases. Germline V CDR1 and CDR2: SGHTA, FQGNSA. CDR3 in amino acids: CASSLAPSGRYEQYF. CDR3 bases: TGTGCCAGCAGCTTAGCGCCTAGCGGGAGGTACGAGCAGTACTTC.

J is TRBJ1-2 and V is TRBV6-5; 7 bases line up with TRBD1. Germline trimming cut 6 bases from V and 7 bases from J; bases unmatched to any gene: 8. Germline V CDR1 and CDR2: MNHEY, SVGAGI. There are 13 residues in the CDR3. CDR3 in amino acids: CASRSPQGSGYTF. The CDR3 DNA sequence: TGTGCCAGCAGATCCCCACAGGGGAGTGGCTACACCTTC.

The chain recombines TRBV7-9 with TRBJ1-6; 8 bases match TRBD1. The CDR3 covers 13 residues. Germline CDR1 SEHNR, CDR2 FQNEAQ (reference sequence). V was clipped by 4 bases and J by 9 bases; unmatched bases: 2. The CDR3 protein is CASSYGQGSPLHF. The DNA of the CDR3 is TGTGCCAGCAGCTATGGACAGGGTTCACCCCTCCACTTT.

The chain has TRBV2 and TRBJ2-7; 9 positions agree with TRBD1. With V trimmed by 8 bases and J by 7 bases, 6 bases remained unmatched. CDR1 is SNHLY and CDR2 is FYNNEI in the germline V gene. The CDR3 loop spans 12 amino acids. This CDR3 is CASWTGAREQYF. CDR3 in DNA: TGTGCCAGCTGGACAGGGGCTAGAGAGCAGTACTTC.

The chain uses TRBV7-2 and TRBJ2-3, with 8 bases lining up with TRBD2. V dropped 5 bases and J dropped 2; count of bases not matched to a gene: 18. The CDR3 runs to 19 residues. Per the germline V gene, CDR1 is SGHTA and CDR2 is FQGNSA. The CDR3 region is CASSQRLIAGFGNTDTQYF. As DNA, the CDR3 is TGTGCCAGCAGCCAGCGACTTATAGCGGGGTTCGGCAACACAGATACGCAGTATTTT.

The J gene is TRBJ1-1, the V gene TRBV5-1, with 9 bases fitting TRBD1. Trimming cost V 3 bases and J 0 bases; bases outside gene matches: 9. CDR1 and CDR2 (germline): SGHRS, YFSETQ. The CDR3 is 17 amino acids. CDR3 DNA: TGCGCCAGCAGCTCCACCACAGGGGGCCGCATGAACACTGAAGCTTTCTTT. This codes for CASSSTTGGRMNTEAFF.

This chain connects TRBV10-3 to TRBJ1-4, with D perhaps matching TRBD1 (5 bases). Germline values: CDR1 ENHRY, CDR2 SYGVKD. Trimming cost V 7 bases and J 7 bases, with 13 bases left between them. CDR3 length equals 13 residues. The DNA for the CDR3 is TGTGCCATCAACCGCCAGGGCGGTGAAAAACTGTTTTTT. Translated: CAINRQGGEKLFF.

V is TRBV7-3 and J is TRBJ2-7; 8 nucleotides match TRBD1. This CDR3 region has 15 residues. CDR1 and CDR2 (germline): SGHTA, FQGTGA. The V gene end was trimmed by 5 bases and the J gene end by 4 bases; junction bases not matched to a gene: 10. Here the CDR3 reads CASSRTATGVYEQYF. CDR3 nucleotide sequence: TGTGCCAGCAGCCGAACCGCGACAGGGGTATACGAGCAGTACTTC. Combining the CDR3 with reference TRBV7-3 and TRBJ2-7 gives the whole variable domain GAGVSQTPSNKVTEKGKYVELRCDPISGHTALYWYRQSLGQGPEFLIYFQGTGAADDSGLPNDRFFAVRPEGSVSTLKIQRTERGDSAVYLCASSRTATGVYEQYFGPGTRLTVT.

This clone was seen more than once but under ten times. V is TRBV19 and J is TRBJ1-2; maybe TRBD1 (5 bases). The CDR3 has 14 residues. V was trimmed by 5 bases and J by 4 bases, leaving 14 bases between them. CDR1 is LNHDA, CDR2 SQIVND, per germline (reference sequence). The CDR3 spells CASSRGDWSYGYTF. CDR3 nucleotide sequence: TGTGCCAGTAGTCGGGGGGACTGGAGCTATGGCTACACCTTC.